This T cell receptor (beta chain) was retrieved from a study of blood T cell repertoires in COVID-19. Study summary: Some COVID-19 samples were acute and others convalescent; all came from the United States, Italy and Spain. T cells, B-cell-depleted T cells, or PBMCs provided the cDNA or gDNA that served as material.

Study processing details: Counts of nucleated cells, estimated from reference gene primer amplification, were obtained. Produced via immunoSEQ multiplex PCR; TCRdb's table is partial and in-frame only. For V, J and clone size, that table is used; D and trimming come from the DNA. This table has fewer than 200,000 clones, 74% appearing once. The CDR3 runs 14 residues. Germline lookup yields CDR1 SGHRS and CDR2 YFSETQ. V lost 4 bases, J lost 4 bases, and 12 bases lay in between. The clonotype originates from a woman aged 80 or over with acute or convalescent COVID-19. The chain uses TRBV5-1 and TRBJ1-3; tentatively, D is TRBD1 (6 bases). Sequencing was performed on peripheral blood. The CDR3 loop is CASSTQGRGNTIYF. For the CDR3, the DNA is TGCGCCAGCAGCACACAGGGACGCGGAAACACCATATATTTT.